Below, 5 T cell receptor beta chains from the same sample are listed, as sequenced in a study of T cell responses to AZD1222 COVID-19 vaccine. The repertoire was sequenced with immunoSEQ multiplex PCR; TCRdb's copy has only in-frame clones and lacks some. This sample yields 52,000 or so clones, of which about 85% are seen a single time; approximately 19% belongs to the top ten. Source: peripheral blood, taken on day 0 of MenACWY control vaccination. All receptors derive from an adult in good health.

V usage is TRBV5-1 and J usage is TRBJ1-1, with 9 bases aligning to TRBD1. This CDR3 is 16 amino acids long. Germline values: CDR1 SGHRS, CDR2 YFSETQ. V trimming: 3 bases; J trimming: 1 base; junction bases outside the gene matches: 7. The CDR3 loop is CASSSSPGQGNTEAFF. CDR3 sequence (DNA): TGCGCCAGCAGCTCATCTCCGGGACAGGGGAACACTGAAGCTTTCTTT.

The rearrangement links TRBV19 to TRBJ2-7, with D perhaps matching TRBD2 (6 bases). Germline V gene lookup returns CDR1 LNHDA and CDR2 SQIVND (reference sequence). Deletions cut 3 bases from V and 3 bases from J, with 12 bases between. The CDR3 covers 14 residues. CDR3 coding DNA: TGTGCCAGTAGTATGGCGGGACGGAGCTACGAGCAGTACTTC. This translates into CASSMAGRSYEQYF. The entire variable domain, with the rest obtained from reference TRBV19 and TRBJ2-7, is as follows: DGGITQSPKYLFRKEGQNVTLSCEQNLNHDAMYWYRQDPGQGLRLIYYSQIVNDFQKGDIAEGYSVSREKKESFPLTVTSAQKNPTAFYLCASSMAGRSYEQYFGPGTRLTVT.

This rearrangement joins TRBV6-2 or TRBV6-3 to TRBJ2-3; weak D call: TRBD1 (5 bases). Germline CDR1 is MNHEY and CDR2 is SVGEGT. V was cut by 2 bases and J by 2 bases, with 14 bases left in between. This CDR3 has 16 amino acids. CDR3 nucleotides: TGTGCCAGCAGTTACACAGGAGATTTTTCCACAGATACGCAGTATTTT. This codes for CASSYTGDFSTDTQYF.

This chain links TRBV14 with TRBJ2-1, with D unclear. The V gene lost 4 bases and the J gene lost 0 bases, with 16 bases spanning the gap. Germline loops: CDR1 SGHDN, CDR2 FVKESK. This CDR3 is 17 amino acids long. CDR3 coding DNA: TGTGCCAGCAGCCTCCGGACGGGTGCTCCCTCCTACAATGAGCAGTTCTTC. Amino acids: CASSLRTGAPSYNEQFF. Filled out from reference TRBV14 and TRBJ2-1, the complete variable domain reads EAGVTQFPSHSVIEKGQTVTLRCDPISGHDNLYWYRRVMGKEIKFLLHFVKESKQDESGMPNNRFLAERTGGTYSTLKVQPAELEDSGVYFCASSLRTGAPSYNEQFFGPGTRLTVL.

The chain recombines TRBV11-2 with TRBJ1-3; no reliable D call. Germline V gives CDR1 SGHAT, CDR2 FQNNGV. This CDR3 contains 15 residues. Trimming stripped 2 bases from V and 4 bases from J, with 12 bases between. The CDR3 DNA reads as TGTGCCAGCAGCTTAAACGGGCTCAGGGGAAACACCATATATTTT. It is translated as CASSLNGLRGNTIYF.